This TCR beta chain was found in a study of T cells in Graves' hyperthyroidism and ophthalmopathy. General study findings and limits: The blood repertoire included most of the expanded thyroid clonotypes above 0.001. Researchers report that a 13 V-J model separated ophthalmopathy from stable hyperthyroidism.

In the case of this clonotype: The antigen is unknown.

It was uncontrolled infection, other autoimmune disease, pregnancy or lactation that excluded patients. Based on clinical symptoms, serum thyroxine and TRAb, thyroid ultrasound and orbital computed tomography, diagnoses were reached. Per the germline V gene, CDR1 is SQVTM and CDR2 is ANQGSEA. Deletions cut 4 bases from V and 0 bases from J, with 7 bases between. There are 13 residues in the CDR3. Authors of the study amplified TCR beta CDR3 regions from RNA transcripts. First-round RT-PCR of the TCR CDR3 relied on the HTBI primer set. TCRdb re-analysed the multiplex PCR reads in MiXCR, keeping a single row per CDR3 protein. The table lists fewer than 900,000 distinct CDR3 sequences, under 20% of them singletons.

Specimen: blood. This TCR was sampled from a woman between 50 and 59 years old with Graves' hyperthyroidism that later progressed to Graves' ophthalmopathy. The chain joins TRBV29-1 to TRBJ1-3; D is undetermined. This CDR3 is CSVGSSSGNTIYF. DNA for the CDR3: TGCAGCGTTGGATCGAGCTCTGGAAACACCATATATTTT.